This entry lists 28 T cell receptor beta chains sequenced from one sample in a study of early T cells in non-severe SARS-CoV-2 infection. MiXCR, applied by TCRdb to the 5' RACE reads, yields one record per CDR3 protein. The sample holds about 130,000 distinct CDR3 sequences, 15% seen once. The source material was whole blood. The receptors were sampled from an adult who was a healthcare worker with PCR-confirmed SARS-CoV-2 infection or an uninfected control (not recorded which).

DNA of the CDR3: TGTGCCAGCAGTTACCCGAGGGTGAGGGGGGGAACTTCGGATCAGCCCCAGCATTTT. Its translation is CASSYPRVRGGTSDQPQHF. This chain uses TRBV6-2 or TRBV6-3 with TRBJ1-5; TRBD1 is a possible D gene (6 bases). The CDR3 length is 19 residues. Trimming stripped 2 bases from V and 5 bases from J, with 25 bases between. Germline V gene sequence: CDR1 MNHEY, CDR2 SVGEGT.

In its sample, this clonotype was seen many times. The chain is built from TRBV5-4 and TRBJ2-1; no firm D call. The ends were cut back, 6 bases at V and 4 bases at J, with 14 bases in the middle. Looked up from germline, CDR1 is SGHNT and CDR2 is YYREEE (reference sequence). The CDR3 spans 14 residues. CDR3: CASTFDSRYNEQFF. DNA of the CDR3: TGTGCCAGCACCTTTGATTCGCGTTACAATGAGCAGTTCTTC.

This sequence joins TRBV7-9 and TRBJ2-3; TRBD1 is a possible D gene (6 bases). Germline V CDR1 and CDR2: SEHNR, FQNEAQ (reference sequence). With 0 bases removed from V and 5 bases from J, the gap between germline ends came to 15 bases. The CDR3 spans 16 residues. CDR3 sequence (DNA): TGTGCCAGCAGCTTAGCCTCGAGGGGGTGGATAGATACGCAGTATTTT. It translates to CASSLASRGWIDTQYF.

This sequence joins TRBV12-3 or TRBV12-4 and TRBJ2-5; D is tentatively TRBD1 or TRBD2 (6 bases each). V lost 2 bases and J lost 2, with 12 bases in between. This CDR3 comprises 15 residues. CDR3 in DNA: TGTGCCAGCAGTTTACCGGGGGCGGGGCAAGAGACCCAGTACTTC. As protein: CASSLPGAGQETQYF.

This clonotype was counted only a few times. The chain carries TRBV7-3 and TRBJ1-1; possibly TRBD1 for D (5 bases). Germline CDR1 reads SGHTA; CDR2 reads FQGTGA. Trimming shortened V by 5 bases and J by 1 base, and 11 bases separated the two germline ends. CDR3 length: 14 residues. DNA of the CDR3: TGTGCCAGCAGCCCCACCGGGGGGAACACTGAAGCTTTCTTT. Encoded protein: CASSPTGGNTEAFF.

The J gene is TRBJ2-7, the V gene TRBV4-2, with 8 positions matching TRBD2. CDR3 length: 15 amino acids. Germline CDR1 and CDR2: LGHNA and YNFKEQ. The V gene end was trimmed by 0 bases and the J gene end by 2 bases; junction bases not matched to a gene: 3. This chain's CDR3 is CASSQDRGGTYEQYF. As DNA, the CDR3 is TGTGCCAGCAGCCAAGATCGGGGGGGAACCTACGAGCAGTACTTC.

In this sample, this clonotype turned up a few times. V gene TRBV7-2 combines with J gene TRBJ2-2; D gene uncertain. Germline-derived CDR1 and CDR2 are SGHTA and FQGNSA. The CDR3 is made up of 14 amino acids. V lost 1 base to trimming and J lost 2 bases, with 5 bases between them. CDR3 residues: CASSLETNTGELFF. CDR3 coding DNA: TGTGCCAGCAGCTTAGAGACAAACACCGGGGAGCTGTTTTTT.

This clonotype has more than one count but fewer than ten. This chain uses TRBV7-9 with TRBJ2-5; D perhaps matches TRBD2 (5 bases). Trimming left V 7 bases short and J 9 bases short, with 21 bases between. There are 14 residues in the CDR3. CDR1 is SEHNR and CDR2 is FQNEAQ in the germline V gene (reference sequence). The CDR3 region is CASTPTPATTAQYF. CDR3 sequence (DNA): TGTGCCAGCACTCCTACCCCAGCGACTACGGCCCAGTACTTC.

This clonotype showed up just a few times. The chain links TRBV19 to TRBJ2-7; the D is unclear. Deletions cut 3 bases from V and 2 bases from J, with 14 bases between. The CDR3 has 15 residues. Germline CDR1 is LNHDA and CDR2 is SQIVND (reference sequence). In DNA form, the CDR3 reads TGTGCCAGTAGTATCGCGGCTAGACTTCCCTACGAGCAGTACTTC. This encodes CASSIAARLPYEQYF. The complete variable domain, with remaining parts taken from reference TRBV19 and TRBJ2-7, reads DGGITQSPKYLFRKEGQNVTLSCEQNLNHDAMYWYRQDPGQGLRLIYYSQIVNDFQKGDIAEGYSVSREKKESFPLTVTSAQKNPTAFYLCASSIAARLPYEQYFGPGTRLTVT.

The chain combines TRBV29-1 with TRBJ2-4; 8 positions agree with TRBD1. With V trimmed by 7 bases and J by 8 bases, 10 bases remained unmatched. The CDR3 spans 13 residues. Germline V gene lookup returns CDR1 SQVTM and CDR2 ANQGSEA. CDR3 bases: TGCAGCGCCGGGACTGGGACAGGTGACATTCAGTACTTC. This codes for CSAGTGTGDIQYF.

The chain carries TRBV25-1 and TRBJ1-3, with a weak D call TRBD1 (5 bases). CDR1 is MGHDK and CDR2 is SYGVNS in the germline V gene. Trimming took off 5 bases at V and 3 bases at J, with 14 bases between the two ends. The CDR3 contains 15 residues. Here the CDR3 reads CASSPQGGSGNTIYF. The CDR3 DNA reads TGTGCCAGCAGTCCCCAGGGAGGAAGTGGAAACACCATATATTTT.

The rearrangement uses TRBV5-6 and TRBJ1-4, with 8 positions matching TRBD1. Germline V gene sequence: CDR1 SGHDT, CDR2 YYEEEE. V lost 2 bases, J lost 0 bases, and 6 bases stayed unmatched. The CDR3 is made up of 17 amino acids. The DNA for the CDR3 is TGTGCCAGCAGCTTCTCAGGACAGGGTACAACTAATGAAAAACTGTTTTTT. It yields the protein CASSFSGQGTTNEKLFF.

The CDR3 loop reads CASIPALGTGRNYGYTF. Here the CDR3 DNA reads TGTGCCAGCATTCCGGCTTTAGGGACAGGACGAAACTATGGCTACACCTTC. This rearrangement joins TRBV6-1 to TRBJ1-2, with TRBD1 identical over 8 bases. V dropped 7 bases and J dropped 2; count of bases not matched to a gene: 15. The CDR3 spans 17 residues. Germline CDR1 MNHNS, CDR2 SASEGT.

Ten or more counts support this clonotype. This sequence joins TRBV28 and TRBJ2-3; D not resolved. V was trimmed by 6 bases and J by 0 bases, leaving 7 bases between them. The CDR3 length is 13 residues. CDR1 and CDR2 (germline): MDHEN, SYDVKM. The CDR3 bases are TGTGCCAGCAGGGCAACTAGCACAGATACGCAGTATTTT. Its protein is CASRATSTDTQYF.

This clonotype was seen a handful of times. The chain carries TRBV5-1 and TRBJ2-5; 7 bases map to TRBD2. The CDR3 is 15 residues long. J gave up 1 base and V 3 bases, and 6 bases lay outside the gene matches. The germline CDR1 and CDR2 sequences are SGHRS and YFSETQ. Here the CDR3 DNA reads TGCGCCAGCAGCTCCTCACTAGCGATCCAAGAGACCCAGTACTTC. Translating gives CASSSSLAIQETQYF.

The CDR3 sequence: CSVEDVTRDSSTDTQYF. In DNA form, the CDR3 reads TGCAGCGTTGAAGACGTTACCCGGGACAGCAGCACAGATACGCAGTATTTT. V and J are TRBV29-1 and TRBJ2-3, with TRBD1 identical over 7 bases. CDR3 length equals 17 residues. Germline lookup yields CDR1 SQVTM and CDR2 ANQGSEA. V was pared by 0 bases and J by 0 bases, with 9 bases of the junction left unmatched.

CDR3 residues: CASRTGGSAGELFF. The DNA of the CDR3 is TGTGCCAGCCGGACTGGCGGGTCCGCCGGGGAGCTGTTTTTT. V and J are TRBV7-2 and TRBJ2-2; a possible D gene is TRBD2 (5 bases). The CDR3 loop spans 14 amino acids. Germline assignment: CDR1 SGHTA and CDR2 FQGNSA. With 8 bases removed from V and 6 bases from J, the gap between germline ends came to 16 bases.

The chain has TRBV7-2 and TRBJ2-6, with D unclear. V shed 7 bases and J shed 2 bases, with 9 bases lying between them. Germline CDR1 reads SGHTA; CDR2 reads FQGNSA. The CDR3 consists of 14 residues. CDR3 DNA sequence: TGTGCCAGCACCCAAGACCCTGGGGCCAACGTCCTGACTTTC. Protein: CASTQDPGANVLTF.

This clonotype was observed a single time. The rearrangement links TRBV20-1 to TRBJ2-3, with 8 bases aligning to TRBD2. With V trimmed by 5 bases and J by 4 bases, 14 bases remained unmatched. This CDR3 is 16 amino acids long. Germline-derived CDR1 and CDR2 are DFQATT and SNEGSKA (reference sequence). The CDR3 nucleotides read TGCAGTGCTCCGCCACCGGTCAGCGGGGGACCAGATACGCAGTATTTT. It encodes CSAPPPVSGGPDTQYF.

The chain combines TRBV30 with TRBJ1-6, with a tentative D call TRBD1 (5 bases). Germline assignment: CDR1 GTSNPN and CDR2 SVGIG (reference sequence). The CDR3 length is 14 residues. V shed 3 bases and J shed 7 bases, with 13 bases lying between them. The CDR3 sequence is CAWSEQRGNSPLHF. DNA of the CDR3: TGTGCCTGGAGCGAACAACGGGGGAATTCACCCCTCCACTTT.

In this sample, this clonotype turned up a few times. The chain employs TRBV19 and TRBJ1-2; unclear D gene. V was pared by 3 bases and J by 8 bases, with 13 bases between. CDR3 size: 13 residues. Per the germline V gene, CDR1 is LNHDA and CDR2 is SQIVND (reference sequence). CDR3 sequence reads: CASSITVMAGYTF. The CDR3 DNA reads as TGTGCCAGTAGTATTACAGTTATGGCGGGCTACACCTTC.

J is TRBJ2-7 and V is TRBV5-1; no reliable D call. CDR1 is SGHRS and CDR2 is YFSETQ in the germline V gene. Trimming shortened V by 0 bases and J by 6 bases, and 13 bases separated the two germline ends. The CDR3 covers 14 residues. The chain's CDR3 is CASSLEAGKFEQYF. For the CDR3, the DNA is TGCGCCAGCAGCTTGGAGGCAGGTAAATTCGAGCAGTACTTC.

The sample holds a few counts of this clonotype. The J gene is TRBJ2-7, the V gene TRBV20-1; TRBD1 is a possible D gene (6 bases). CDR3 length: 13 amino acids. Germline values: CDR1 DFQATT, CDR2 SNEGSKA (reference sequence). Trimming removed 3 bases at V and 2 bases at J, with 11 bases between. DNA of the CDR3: TGCAGTGCTAGTCCTGGACAGACCTACGAGCAGTACTTC. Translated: CSASPGQTYEQYF.

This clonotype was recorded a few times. The DNA of the CDR3 is TGTGCCAGCAGTTATGGGGATCGGTATACTGAAGCTTTCTTT. It yields the protein CASSYGDRYTEAFF. The chain couples TRBV6-6 to TRBJ1-1, with no clear D. The V end was cut by 3 bases, the J end by 5 bases, with 13 bases between. CDR1 and CDR2 from the germline V gene are MNHNY and SVGAGI (reference sequence). CDR3 length: 14 residues.

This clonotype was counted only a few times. CDR3 in amino acids: CSAHRAGGTEAFF. CDR3 nucleotide sequence: TGCAGTGCCCACAGGGCAGGGGGCACTGAAGCTTTCTTT. The chain employs TRBV20-1 and TRBJ1-1; TRBD1 matches at 7 bases. In germline, CDR1 is DFQATT, CDR2 SNEGSKA (reference sequence). This CDR3 is 13 amino acids long. Trimming took 6 bases from V and 4 from J; bases not matched to a gene: 8.

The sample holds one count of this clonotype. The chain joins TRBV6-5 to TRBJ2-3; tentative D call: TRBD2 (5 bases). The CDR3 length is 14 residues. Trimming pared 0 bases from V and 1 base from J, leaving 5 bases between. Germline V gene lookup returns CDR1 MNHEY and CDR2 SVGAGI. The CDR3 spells CASSYSRGTDTQYF. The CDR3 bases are TGTGCCAGCAGTTACTCGAGGGGCACAGATACGCAGTATTTT.

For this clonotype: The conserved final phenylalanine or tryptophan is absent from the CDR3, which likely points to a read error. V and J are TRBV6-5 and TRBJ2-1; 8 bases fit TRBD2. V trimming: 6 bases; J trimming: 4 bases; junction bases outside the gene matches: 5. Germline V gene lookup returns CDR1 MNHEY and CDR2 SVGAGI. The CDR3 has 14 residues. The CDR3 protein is CASRQAGDYNEQFS. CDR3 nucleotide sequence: TGTGCCAGCAGACAAGCGGGGGATTACAATGAGCAGTTCTCC.

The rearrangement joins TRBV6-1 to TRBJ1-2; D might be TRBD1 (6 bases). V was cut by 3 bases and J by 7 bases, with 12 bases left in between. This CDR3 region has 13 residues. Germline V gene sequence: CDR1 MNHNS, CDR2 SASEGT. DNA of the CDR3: TGTGCCAGCAGTGAGGGGGGCCGATTTGGCTACACCTTC. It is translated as CASSEGGRFGYTF.